A selection of T cell receptor beta chains follows, all from one sample in a study of blood T cells in healthy people across ages. Each CDR3 protein is one row after TCRdb ran MiXCR on the 5' RACE reads. Of over a million distinct CDR3 sequences listed, around 27% are singletons. The data were also submitted as part of a second study, on T cells of mothers and their children.

Specimen: blood. The receptor set was obtained from a girl aged 2 to 9 in good health. Both conserved end residues are trimmed from each CDR3. Clone size appears in some rows only: once, few, many, or a class for an expanded clone.

size	J	V	CDR3
NA	TRBJ1-1	TRBV9	ASSVDSGNEAF
few	TRBJ2-5	TRBV9	ASSVEQGRETQY
NA	TRBJ2-5	TRBV28	ASSRRTAGGNTAGTQY
NA	TRBJ1-4	TRBV20-1	SAQGHANEKLF
few	TRBJ1-2	TRBV6-5	ASRSRQPYGYT
NA	TRBJ2-1	TRBV7-9	ASSPPGGPFNEQF
few	TRBJ2-3	TRBV20-1	SARGLVGPRPRLDEDTDTQY
NA	NA	TRBV28	ATAYYGTYEQY
few	TRBJ1-2	TRBV29-1	SVKGLSYGYT
NA	TRBJ2-3	TRBV27	ASSSLDADTQY
few	TRBJ1-2	TRBV20-1	SARTGGNYGYT
NA	TRBJ2-5	TRBV7-2	ASSLRTSGLLRAETQY
NA	TRBJ2-7	TRBV29-1	SALVQSYEQY
few	TRBJ2-5	TRBV5-5	ATEEYREETQY
few	TRBJ1-3	TRBV11-1	ASSLDFREGNTIY
few	TRBJ2-7	TRBV20-1	SAIPEGGEQY
few	TRBJ1-4	TRBV11-2	ASSPDRVAGKLF
few	TRBJ2-5	TRBV20-1	SARPNRVAETQY
NA	TRBJ2-5	TRBV7-8	ASSRMGSETQY
few	TRBJ2-7	TRBV9	ASGVGDLAYEQY
NA	TRBJ2-7	TRBV13	ASSPLGVSYEQY
NA	TRBJ1-1	TRBV6-6	ASSWQITEAF
few	TRBJ2-3	TRBV6-1	ASSLPGTGSTDTQY